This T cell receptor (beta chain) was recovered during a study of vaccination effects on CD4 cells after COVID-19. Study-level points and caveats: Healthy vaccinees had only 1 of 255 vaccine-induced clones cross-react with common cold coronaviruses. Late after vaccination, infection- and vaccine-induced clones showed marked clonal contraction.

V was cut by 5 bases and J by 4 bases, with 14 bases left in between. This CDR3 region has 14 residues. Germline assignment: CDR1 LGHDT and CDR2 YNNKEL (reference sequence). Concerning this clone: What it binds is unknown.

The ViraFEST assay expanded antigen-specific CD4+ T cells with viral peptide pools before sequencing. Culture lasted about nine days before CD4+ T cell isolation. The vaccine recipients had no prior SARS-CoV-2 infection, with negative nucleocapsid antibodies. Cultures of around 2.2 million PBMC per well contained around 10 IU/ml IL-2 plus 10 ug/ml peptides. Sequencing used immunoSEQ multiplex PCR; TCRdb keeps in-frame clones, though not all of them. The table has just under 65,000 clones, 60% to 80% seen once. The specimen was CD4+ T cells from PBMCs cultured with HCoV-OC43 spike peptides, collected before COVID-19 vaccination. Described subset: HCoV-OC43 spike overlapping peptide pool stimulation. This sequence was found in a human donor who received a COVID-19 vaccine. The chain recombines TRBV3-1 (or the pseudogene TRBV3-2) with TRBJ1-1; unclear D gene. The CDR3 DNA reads TGTGCCAGCAGCTTTGAAGGGCTGGGCACTGAAGCTTTCTTT. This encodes CASSFEGLGTEAFF.